One and the same sample provided the 25 T cell receptor beta chains below, sequenced in a study of T cells in narcolepsy. Here immunoSEQ multiplex PCR was the method, and the copy in TCRdb shows in-frame clones only, minus some. The sample includes tens of thousands of clones, roughly 62% seen only once; the top ten take approximately 12%. Specimen: memory (CD45RA-) CD4+ T cells from blood. The receptors shown here come from a human donor in good health.

The V call is TRBV19, the J call TRBJ1-2, with TRBD1 matching over 8 bases. V trimming: 9 bases; J trimming: 9 bases; junction bases outside the gene matches: 6. Germline loops: CDR1 LNHDA, CDR2 SQIVND (reference sequence). CDR3 size: 11 residues. The CDR3 spells CASQRDRRYTF. The DNA of the CDR3 is TGTGCCAGCCAGAGGGACAGGCGCTACACCTTC.

The gene calls are TRBV10-3 and TRBJ2-3, with D possibly TRBD1 on 6 matching bases. Germline V gene sequence: CDR1 ENHRY, CDR2 SYGVKD. The CDR3 runs 14 residues. V was cut by 6 bases and J by 2 bases, with 12 bases left in between. The CDR3 here is CAIRGAFPTDTQYF. The CDR3 DNA is TGTGCCATCAGGGGGGCCTTCCCCACAGATACGCAGTATTTT.

This rearrangement joins TRBV5-4 to TRBJ2-2; 8 bases agree with TRBD2. CDR1 is SGHNT and CDR2 is YYREEE in the germline V gene (reference sequence). The CDR3 is 18 residues long. V gave up 4 bases and J gave up 0 bases; unmatched junction bases: 11. The CDR3 region has the DNA TGTGCCAGCAGCATTCTTTTTAAGACTAGCGCGAACACCGGGGAGCTGTTTTTT. Residues: CASSILFKTSANTGELFF.

This clone was detected only a few times. CDR3 in amino acids: CASRSLRTGKYF. The CDR3 region has the DNA TGTGCCAGCCGATCATTGCGGACGGGAAAGTACTTC. The gene calls are TRBV2 and TRBJ2-7; D is perhaps TRBD2 (5 bases). Germline lookup yields CDR1 SNHLY and CDR2 FYNNEI. V was shortened by 8 bases and J by 11 bases, with 19 bases between the two germline ends. This CDR3 spans 12 amino acids.

The rearrangement uses TRBV5-1 and TRBJ2-3; D is unresolved. The CDR3 totals 13 residues. Deletions cut 8 bases from V and 5 bases from J, with 15 bases between. Germline CDR1 is SGHRS and CDR2 is YFSETQ. The CDR3 region has the DNA TGCGCCAGGAGTGGCGTGACTGGAGATACGCAGTATTTT. This sequence encodes CARSGVTGDTQYF.

The rearrangement joins TRBV30 to TRBJ1-1; D is uncertain. Trimming cost V 0 bases and J 2 bases, with 13 bases left between them. The CDR3 spans 15 residues. Germline lookup yields CDR1 GTSNPN and CDR2 SVGIG (reference sequence). The CDR3 region is CAWSVSQNGNTEAFF. CDR3 coding DNA: TGTGCCTGGAGTGTCTCCCAGAACGGAAACACTGAAGCTTTCTTT. Supplemented by reference TRBV30 and TRBJ1-1, the full variable domain reads SQTIHQWPATLVQPVGSPLSLECTVEGTSNPNLYWYRQAAGRGLQLLFYSVGIGQISSEVPQNLSASRPQDRQFILSSKKLLLSDSGFYLCAWSVSQNGNTEAFFGQGTRLTVV.

The gene calls are TRBV11-2 and TRBJ2-3; D gene ambiguous. V was trimmed by 5 bases and J by 0 bases, leaving 6 bases between them. Germline lookup yields CDR1 SGHAT and CDR2 FQNNGV. The CDR3 is 13 residues long. DNA of the CDR3: TGTGCCAGCAGCCCTGACAGCACAGATACGCAGTATTTT. This translates into CASSPDSTDTQYF.

CDR3 region: CASSPRGTGVSPLHF. CDR3 DNA sequence: TGTGCCAGCAGCCCACGGGGGACAGGGGTCTCACCCCTCCACTTT. This chain joins TRBV5-6 and TRBJ1-6; 10 positions agree with TRBD1. Germline values: CDR1 SGHDT, CDR2 YYEEEE. This CDR3 spans 15 amino acids. J was trimmed by 10 bases and V by 4 bases; bases with no gene match: 8.

The rearrangement joins TRBV5-6 to TRBJ2-1, with a tentative D call TRBD2 (6 bases). The germline V gene encodes CDR1 SGHDT and CDR2 YYEEEE. Trimming removed 2 bases at V and 2 bases at J, with 11 bases between. The CDR3 consists of 15 residues. As DNA, the CDR3 is TGTGCCAGCAGCTTTTTGGGCGGGGCCTACAATGAGCAGTTCTTC. Protein product: CASSFLGGAYNEQFF.

This clone turned up a few times. This rearrangement joins TRBV4-2 to TRBJ2-2; 9 nucleotides line up with TRBD2. This CDR3 region has 18 residues. Looked up from germline, CDR1 is LGHNA and CDR2 is YNFKEQ. The junction had 9 bases not matched to a gene; V was cut back by 0 bases and J by 4 bases. CDR3: CASSQDWSGGRFTGELFF. The CDR3 DNA is TGTGCCAGCAGCCAAGATTGGAGCGGGGGGAGGTTCACCGGGGAGCTGTTTTTT.

The chain combines TRBV4-1 with TRBJ2-3; D not resolved. Germline V gene lookup returns CDR1 MGHRA and CDR2 YSYEKL. The CDR3 is made up of 16 amino acids. The V and J ends lost 0 bases and 1 base respectively, with 11 bases between them. The CDR3 DNA follows: TGCGCCAGCAGCCAAGATCTCTTTTTTGGCACAGATACGCAGTATTTT. It translates to CASSQDLFFGTDTQYF.

The V and J genes are TRBV28 and TRBJ2-7; TRBD1 matches 9 bases. The trim removed 5 bases at V and 3 bases at J, leaving 8 bases unmatched. Germline-derived CDR1 and CDR2 are MDHEN and SYDVKM. The CDR3 spans 15 residues. The CDR3 protein is CASSNTGTGYYEQYF. The CDR3 nucleotides read TGTGCCAGCAGTAACACCGGGACAGGGTACTACGAGCAGTACTTC.

The chain combines TRBV29-1 with TRBJ2-3; the match to TRBD2 covers 11 bases. The CDR3 is 12 residues long. The J segment lost 9 bases and the V segment lost 7 bases, leaving 6 bases of the junction unmatched. The germline V gene has CDR1 SQVTM and CDR2 ANQGSEA. CDR3 residues: CSGSGGAETQYF. The DNA for the CDR3 is TGCAGCGGTAGCGGGGGGGCCGAAACGCAGTATTTT.

The rearrangement uses TRBV19 and TRBJ2-2, with 8 bases matching TRBD2. Germline V gene lookup returns CDR1 LNHDA and CDR2 SQIVND (reference sequence). Unmatched junction bases numbered 14, after V lost 5 bases and J lost 3 bases. CDR3 length: 18 amino acids. The DNA for the CDR3 is TGTGCCAGTAGTGACCTTGCGGTAGCGGGGAGTTACACCGGGGAGCTGTTTTTT. Encoded protein: CASSDLAVAGSYTGELFF.

The chain couples TRBV6-5 to TRBJ1-4; 7 bases align to TRBD1. The germline V gene encodes CDR1 MNHEY and CDR2 SVGAGI. V trimming: 0 bases; J trimming: 8 bases; junction bases outside the gene matches: 9. The CDR3 has 16 residues. The CDR3 loop is CASSYSIFQGGEKLFF. The CDR3 nucleotides read TGTGCCAGCAGTTACTCGATCTTCCAGGGGGGGGAAAAACTGTTTTTT.

This clone was picked up one time. V is TRBV5-8 and J is TRBJ2-6; D gene uncertain. Trimming left V 1 base short and J 0 bases short, with 8 bases between. The CDR3 sequence is 16 residues long. Germline loops: CDR1 SGHTS, CDR2 YDEGEE. CDR3 in amino acids: CASSLFRVSGANVLTF. In DNA, the CDR3 is TGTGCCAGCAGCTTGTTTCGGGTCTCTGGGGCCAACGTCCTGACTTTC.

About this clone itself: Other DNA sequences in the sample encode the same CDR3. V usage is TRBV19 and J usage is TRBJ1-5; no definite D call. Germline V CDR1 and CDR2: LNHDA, SQIVND (reference sequence). Between the trimmed V and J ends, which lost 3 bases and 6 bases, there was a span of 9 bases. This CDR3 has 13 amino acids. CDR3 amino acids: CASSISTGQPQHF. The CDR3 DNA reads as TGTGCCAGTAGTATTAGCACCGGTCAGCCCCAGCATTTT.

This chain joins TRBV5-1 and TRBJ2-3; unclear D gene. The germline V gene encodes CDR1 SGHRS and CDR2 YFSETQ. CDR3 length: 14 residues. V gave up 0 bases and J gave up 2 bases, with 7 bases separating them. CDR3 loop: CASSLAESTDTQYF. Written as DNA, the CDR3 is TGCGCCAGCAGCTTGGCGGAGTCCACAGATACGCAGTATTTT.

The chain has TRBV29-1 and TRBJ2-1; 8 bases are shared with TRBD2. V lost 4 bases, J lost 8 bases, and 10 bases stayed unmatched. This CDR3 has 14 amino acids. CDR1 is SQVTM, CDR2 ANQGSEA, per germline. The CDR3 sequence: CSVVSGAGKDEQFF. CDR3 nucleotides: TGCAGCGTTGTTAGCGGGGCCGGTAAGGATGAGCAGTTCTTC.

The DNA for the CDR3 is TGTGCCTGGAGTGTACGGGCAGGCATGAACACTGAAGCTTTCTTT. It encodes CAWSVRAGMNTEAFF. The J gene is TRBJ1-1, the V gene TRBV30, with D uncertain. CDR1 is GTSNPN and CDR2 is SVGIG in the germline V gene (reference sequence). The CDR3 is 15 amino acids. V was cut by 0 bases and J by 0 bases, with 11 bases left in between.

The rearrangement uses TRBV5-1 and TRBJ2-3; 9 nucleotides line up with TRBD2. There are 15 residues in the CDR3. Germline CDR1 and CDR2: SGHRS and YFSETQ. The V segment lost 4 bases and the J segment 2 bases; nucleotides outside the gene matches: 5. The CDR3 loop reads CASSLLAGPTDTQYF. CDR3 DNA: TGCGCCAGCAGCCTCCTAGCGGGACCCACAGATACGCAGTATTTT.

This clone has only a few counts. The chain carries TRBV7-3 and TRBJ2-1, with 7 positions matching TRBD1. Germline trimming cut 5 bases from V and 7 bases from J; bases unmatched to any gene: 8. Germline CDR1 SGHTA, CDR2 FQGTGA. This CDR3 is 14 amino acids long. In nucleotides, the CDR3 is TGTGCCAGCAGCCCCGCGGACAGGAATAATGAGCAGTTCTTC. This gives the protein CASSPADRNNEQFF.

This chain's CDR3 is CSVSHSYQETQYF. The CDR3 DNA follows: TGCAGCGTCTCACATTCGTACCAAGAGACCCAGTACTTC. The chain couples TRBV29-1 to TRBJ2-5; D is unresolved. The CDR3 loop spans 13 amino acids. Per germline, CDR1 SQVTM and CDR2 ANQGSEA. V was clipped by 6 bases and J by 0 bases, with 11 bases between them.

There are a few counts of this clone. The chain couples TRBV5-1 to TRBJ1-4; 10 bases are shared with TRBD1. Germline lookup yields CDR1 SGHRS and CDR2 YFSETQ. CDR3 length equals 15 residues. V lost 3 bases to trimming and J lost 8 bases; unmatched junction nucleotides: 7. CDR3 loop: CASSSTGTGAEKLFF. The CDR3 DNA reads TGCGCCAGCAGCTCCACCGGGACAGGGGCCGAAAAACTGTTTTTT.

Points on this clone: The same CDR3 arises from other DNA sequences in this sample as well. The chain uses TRBV6-1 and TRBJ2-1; D possibly corresponds to TRBD2 (8 bases). Germline CDR1 and CDR2: MNHNS and SASEGT. V shed 4 bases and J shed 7 bases, with 17 bases lying between them. The CDR3 sequence is 15 residues long. The CDR3 is CASSGDSRGGNEQFF. The CDR3 DNA reads as TGTGCCAGCAGTGGGGACAGCCGGGGGGGTAATGAGCAGTTCTTC.